This is a list of T cell receptor beta chains from one sample in a study of blood T cell repertoires in COVID-19. Sequencing was performed with immunoSEQ multiplex PCR; in TCRdb, only in-frame clones are kept and a portion is missing. Of around 420,000 clones in the sample, roughly 90% were seen once. Input material: PBMCs or T cells enriched from blood (not recorded which). Receptors were obtained from a woman in her thirties or forties with acute COVID-19. Each CDR3 is given without its conserved first and last residue. The order of the fields is V gene, J gene, CDR3 protein.

v_gene: TRBV10-2
j_gene: TRBJ2-3
CDR3aa: ASSDPFSSGGKETYGTDTQY

v_gene: TRBV5-1
j_gene: TRBJ1-1
CDR3aa: ASSGDRGRVEAF

v_gene: TRBV3-1/TRBV3-2
j_gene: TRBJ2-7
CDR3aa: ASSPLAGDPREQY

v_gene: TRBV3-1/TRBV3-2
j_gene: TRBJ2-7
CDR3aa: ASSQDWDSGGYEQY

v_gene: TRBV10-2
j_gene: TRBJ1-2
CDR3aa: ASSPTGGGYGYT

v_gene: TRBV7-8
j_gene: TRBJ2-1
CDR3aa: ASSLNGGRNEQF

v_gene: TRBV3-1/TRBV3-2
j_gene: TRBJ1-1
CDR3aa: ASSQYTGGTEAF

v_gene: TRBV24-1
j_gene: TRBJ2-2
CDR3aa: ATRGTGKPGELF

v_gene: TRBV9
j_gene: TRBJ2-5
CDR3aa: ASSLGLQETQY

v_gene: TRBV4-2
j_gene: TRBJ1-1
CDR3aa: ASSQERDVFTEAF

v_gene: TRBV6-5
j_gene: TRBJ1-5
CDR3aa: ASHSQGHSNQPQH

v_gene: TRBV19
j_gene: TRBJ1-1
CDR3aa: ASSIKSRGPMAEAF

v_gene: TRBV30
j_gene: TRBJ1-5
CDR3aa: AWSLGMSGNQPQH

v_gene: TRBV9
j_gene: TRBJ1-1
CDR3aa: ASSVTGGVVTEAF

v_gene: TRBV14
j_gene: TRBJ2-3
CDR3aa: ASKAGVPDTQY

v_gene: TRBV24-1
j_gene: TRBJ1-2
CDR3aa: ATSDDRRNYGYT

v_gene: TRBV5-4
j_gene: TRBJ1-2
CDR3aa: ASSYFDRGYGYT

v_gene: TRBV30
j_gene: TRBJ2-1
CDR3aa: AWSVLFRGQDEQF

v_gene: TRBV24-1
j_gene: TRBJ2-5
CDR3aa: ATSDSRPGGLGETQY

v_gene: TRBV21-1
j_gene: TRBJ1-3
CDR3aa: ASSKGGVGERVSGNTIY

v_gene: TRBV24-1
j_gene: TRBJ2-1
CDR3aa: ATSDPGTGYEQF

v_gene: TRBV6-1
j_gene: TRBJ1-5
CDR3aa: ASSDRRNQPQH

v_gene: TRBV10-1
j_gene: TRBJ2-7
CDR3aa: ASSEAAYSYEQY

v_gene: TRBV9
j_gene: TRBJ2-7
CDR3aa: ASSILPGQAYEQY

v_gene: TRBV19
j_gene: TRBJ1-5
CDR3aa: ASSIDATGGLVGNQPQH

v_gene: TRBV5-1
j_gene: TRBJ2-3
CDR3aa: ASKLTGGWGDTQY

v_gene: TRBV5-4
j_gene: TRBJ2-5
CDR3aa: ASSQRGAETQY

v_gene: TRBV6-2/TRBV6-3
j_gene: TRBJ1-1
CDR3aa: ASSYSGTGLNTEAF

v_gene: TRBV9
j_gene: TRBJ1-2
CDR3aa: ASSVGQPLYGYT

v_gene: TRBV11-2
j_gene: TRBJ2-7
CDR3aa: ASSLGTGFFTYEQY

v_gene: TRBV5-6
j_gene: TRBJ2-7
CDR3aa: ASSSGGGYEQY

v_gene: TRBV7-2
j_gene: TRBJ2-1
CDR3aa: ASSLTSGGIGLYNEQF

v_gene: TRBV6-1
j_gene: TRBJ1-5
CDR3aa: ASSARPGQGGYDNQPQH

v_gene: TRBV30
j_gene: TRBJ2-1
CDR3aa: AWSEGSGSYNEQF

v_gene: TRBV6-1
j_gene: TRBJ2-2
CDR3aa: ASSVGELWLAVGELF

v_gene: TRBV29-1
j_gene: TRBJ1-2
CDR3aa: SVEDDRVVGYT

v_gene: TRBV7-2
j_gene: TRBJ1-2
CDR3aa: ASSFLLTGMSMGYT

v_gene: TRBV7-9
j_gene: TRBJ2-7
CDR3aa: ASSLNGPREQY

v_gene: TRBV15
j_gene: TRBJ1-2
CDR3aa: ATSTERRNGYT

v_gene: TRBV6-2/TRBV6-3
j_gene: TRBJ1-1
CDR3aa: ASSYGQDLMNTEAF

v_gene: TRBV7-2
j_gene: TRBJ2-3
CDR3aa: ASSFITGVYTDTQY